The 5 T cell receptor beta chains below come from one sample, sequenced in a study of regulatory T cells in long-lasting Graves disease. Through Arm-PCR of CDR3 regions and iRepertoire HTBI primers, TCR beta libraries were built. One entry per CDR3 protein, called by TCRdb with MiXCR from the multiplex PCR reads. Among approximately 400,000 distinct CDR3 sequences, 15% were seen once, and the ten largest hold approximately 7.6%. The time point denotes: newly diagnosed GD, antithyroid drugs for less than 3 months. Researchers made the TCR library from RNA that was extracted from PBMCs. This sample was also put to use in a study of T cells in Graves' hyperthyroidism and ophthalmopathy.

The specimen was peripheral blood mononuclear cells (PBMCs), collected at new diagnosis, from a patient treated with antithyroid drugs. These receptor sequences come from a woman aged 40 to 50 with Graves disease.

The sample holds many counts of this clonotype. The chain links TRBV18 to TRBJ1-2; 9 bases are shared with TRBD1. The CDR3 totals 17 residues. Germline V CDR1 and CDR2: KGHSH, LQKENI. Trimming at V came to 3 bases and at J to 4 bases, leaving 12 bases not matched to a gene. CDR3 amino acids: CASSPRMTGGKLYGYTF. The DNA of the CDR3 is TGTGCCAGCTCACCGCGGATGACAGGGGGAAAACTCTATGGCTACACCTTC.

This clonotype was recorded many times. The gene calls are TRBV7-9 and TRBJ2-1; 14 bases map to TRBD2. CDR1 and CDR2 from the germline V gene are SEHNR and FQNEAQ (reference sequence). The CDR3 sequence is 16 residues long. V lost 7 bases, J lost 6 bases, and 8 bases stayed unmatched. CDR3 in amino acids: CASIERGTSGGNEQFF. DNA of the CDR3: TGTGCCAGCATCGAGAGAGGGACTAGCGGGGGCAATGAGCAGTTCTTC.

This clonotype was found many times. This rearrangement joins TRBV11-3 to TRBJ2-7; D not certain. Trimming cost V 2 bases and J 0 bases, with 11 bases left between them. Germline V lookup: CDR1 SGHNT, CDR2 YENEEA. This CDR3 contains 15 residues. DNA of the CDR3: TGTGCCAGCAGCTTAACATGGGCCGACTCCTACGAGCAGTACTTC. This codes for CASSLTWADSYEQYF.

A word on this clonotype: Its ends do not fully match the called genes, so a read error is possible. The rearrangement uses TRBV5-8 and TRBJ1-5, with D possibly matching TRBD1 (5 bases). Germline-derived CDR1 and CDR2 are SGHTS and YDEGEE. The CDR3 contains 16 residues. The CDR3, as DNA: TGTGCCAGCAGCTTGGTTATTCAGGGCCGCAATCAGCCCCGGCATTTT. Its protein is CASSLVIQGRNQPRHF.

This chain joins TRBV7-6 and TRBJ2-7; 8 bases are shared with TRBD2. This CDR3 comprises 15 residues. Per the germline V gene, CDR1 is SGHVS and CDR2 is FNYEAQ. The J segment lost 7 bases and the V segment lost 5 bases, leaving 13 bases of the junction unmatched. The CDR3 region has the DNA TGTGCCAGCAGCCCTGGGGGTAGCGGGACGGTAGAGCAGTACTTC. Its translation is CASSPGGSGTVEQYF.